Following are 31 T cell receptor beta chains from one sample sequenced in a study of control samples from healthy donors and cancer patients. Profiled with immunoSEQ multiplex PCR; TCRdb holds only in-frame clones, not every one. The repertoire holds around 78,000 clones, with roughly 94% as singletons. Sequenced sample: blood. These receptors all stem from a woman aged 18-29 years in good health.

The V call is TRBV20-1, the J call TRBJ1-3; D unclear. CDR1 and CDR2 from the germline V gene are DFQATT and SNEGSKA (reference sequence). The CDR3 sequence is 11 residues long. The CDR3 bases are TGCAGCAGTCGCGCTGGAAACACCATATATTTT. This encodes CSSRAGNTIYF.

The chain has TRBV20-1 and TRBJ1-2; TRBD1 might be the D (6 bases). Per the germline V gene, CDR1 is DFQATT and CDR2 is SNEGSKA (reference sequence). The V gene lost 7 bases and the J gene lost 6 bases, with 9 bases spanning the gap. The CDR3 length is 10 residues. In nucleotides, the CDR3 is TGCAGTGTTCCAGGGGATGGCTACACCTTC. Translating it yields CSVPGDGYTF.

The rearrangement links TRBV6-6 to TRBJ1-3; D is unresolved. Trimming removed 2 bases from V and 0 bases from J, with 11 bases in between. Germline V gene data show CDR1 as MNHNY and CDR2 as SVGAGI (reference sequence). The CDR3 length is 16 residues. The DNA of the CDR3 is TGTGCCAGCAGTTACACTTTACGGAGCTCTGGAAACACCATATATTTT. Translation: CASSYTLRSSGNTIYF.

This chain joins TRBV3-1 (or the pseudogene TRBV3-2) and TRBJ1-2, with a tentative D call TRBD1 (5 bases). The CDR3 has 15 amino acids. Per germline, CDR1 LGHDT and CDR2 YNNKEL (reference sequence). Trimming removed 2 bases from V and 8 bases from J, with 18 bases in between. CDR3 residues: CASSQLSGTSEGYTF. CDR3 DNA: TGTGCCAGCAGCCAATTATCCGGGACCAGCGAAGGCTACACCTTC.

The chain combines TRBV18 with TRBJ2-7; possible D gene TRBD2, 6 bases. The CDR3 covers 14 residues. Trimming cost V 3 bases and J 5 bases, with 14 bases left between them. Germline V lookup: CDR1 KGHSH, CDR2 LQKENI. In DNA form, the CDR3 reads TGTGCCAGCTCACCCCGGTGGGGGGTCGACGAGCAGTACTTC. This sequence encodes CASSPRWGVDEQYF.

The V gene is TRBV28, the J gene TRBJ1-5; 8 nucleotides line up with TRBD1. This CDR3 is 15 amino acids long. The J segment lost 3 bases and the V segment lost 2 bases, leaving 3 bases of the junction unmatched. From germline, CDR1 is MDHEN and CDR2 SYDVKM. The CDR3 DNA reads TGTGCCAGCAGTTTACCGACAGGGGACAATCAGCCCCAGCATTTT. This sequence encodes CASSLPTGDNQPQHF.

V usage is TRBV7-2 and J usage is TRBJ2-1, with TRBD2 identical over 8 bases. CDR1 is SGHTA, CDR2 FQGNSA, per germline. The CDR3 totals 15 residues. V lost 3 bases, J lost 4 bases, and 5 bases stayed unmatched. CDR3 sequence: CASSFDSGEYNEQFF. CDR3 DNA: TGTGCCAGCAGCTTTGATAGCGGGGAGTACAATGAGCAGTTCTTC.

The J gene is TRBJ1-1, the V gene TRBV5-1; D may be TRBD1 (5 bases). The V end lost 1 base, the J end lost 1 base, and 14 bases lay between the germline ends. The CDR3 length is 16 residues. The germline V gene encodes CDR1 SGHRS and CDR2 YFSETQ. The CDR3 protein is CASSLKGSGTNTEAFF. The CDR3, as DNA: TGCGCCAGCAGCTTGAAAGGCTCAGGGACGAACACTGAAGCTTTCTTT.

This rearrangement joins TRBV18 to TRBJ1-1; D unresolved. The CDR3 spans 14 residues. Trimming pared 2 bases from V and 1 base from J, leaving 8 bases between. Per the germline V gene, CDR1 is KGHSH and CDR2 is LQKENI. In DNA form, the CDR3 reads TGTGCCAGCTCACCAAGGAAGGAGAACACTGAAGCTTTCTTT. Translated: CASSPRKENTEAFF.

The J gene is TRBJ2-1, the V gene TRBV11-3; a weak D match, TRBD2 (6 bases). Germline V gene sequence: CDR1 SGHNT, CDR2 YENEEA. Trimming shortened V by 1 base and J by 6 bases, and 22 bases separated the two germline ends. CDR3 length: 18 amino acids. Here the CDR3 reads CASSLVPQPGPAGNEQFF. The CDR3, as DNA: TGTGCCAGCAGCTTAGTTCCCCAGCCGGGACCAGCGGGCAATGAGCAGTTCTTC. Full variable domain (outside the CDR3, taken from reference TRBV11-3 and TRBJ2-1): EAGVVQSPRYKIIEKKQPVAFWCNPISGHNTLYWYLQNLGQGPELLIRYENEEAVDDSQLPKDRFSAERLKGVDSTLKIQPAELGDSAVYLCASSLVPQPGPAGNEQFFGPGTRLTVL.

The chain carries TRBV11-3 and TRBJ2-7; either TRBD1 or TRBD2 may fit D (6 bases each). Germline V CDR1 and CDR2: SGHNT, YENEEA. The ends were cut back, 5 bases at V and 6 bases at J, with 17 bases in the middle. The CDR3 extends over 14 amino acids. This CDR3 is CASSRGQQGGEQYF. DNA for the CDR3: TGTGCCAGCAGCCGAGGACAACAGGGAGGCGAGCAGTACTTC.

The J gene is TRBJ2-7, the V gene TRBV5-1; possibly TRBD1 or TRBD2 for D (5 bases each). The V gene lost 2 bases and the J gene lost 1 base, with 7 bases spanning the gap. The length of the CDR3 is 13 residues. Germline assignment: CDR1 SGHRS and CDR2 YFSETQ. CDR3 loop: CASSFRESYEQYF. The CDR3, as DNA: TGCGCCAGCAGCTTCAGGGAGTCCTACGAGCAGTACTTC.

V and J are TRBV2 and TRBJ1-2; D unclear. The V end was cut by 5 bases, the J end by 8 bases, with 18 bases between. The V gene's germline CDR1 is SNHLY and CDR2 FYNNEI. The length of the CDR3 is 14 residues. The CDR3, as DNA: TGTGCCAGCAGTACGGGCCATGGCCTGCTCGGCTACACCTTC. Residues: CASSTGHGLLGYTF.

The V call is TRBV6-6, the J call TRBJ2-2; unclear D gene. V was cut by 0 bases and J by 9 bases, with 5 bases left in between. This CDR3 contains 12 residues. Germline CDR1 reads MNHNY; CDR2 reads SVGAGI (reference sequence). CDR3 protein: CASSYSGWELFF. The CDR3 region has the DNA TGTGCCAGCAGTTACTCAGGGTGGGAGCTGTTTTTT.

This clone was seen a single time. This sequence joins TRBV7-9 and TRBJ2-7, with D perhaps matching TRBD2 (6 bases). The CDR3 length is 16 residues. Germline V lookup: CDR1 SEHNR, CDR2 FQNEAQ (reference sequence). The V end lost 5 bases, the J end lost 0 bases, and 17 bases lay between the germline ends. The CDR3 loop reads CASSPTLAASSYEQYF. In DNA, the CDR3 is TGTGCCAGCAGCCCCACACTAGCCGCGAGCTCCTACGAGCAGTACTTC.

The CDR3 reads CASSQIWTGDSGELFF. In DNA form, the CDR3 reads TGTGCCAGCTCACAAATATGGACAGGGGATTCAGGGGAGCTGTTTTTT. J is TRBJ2-2 and V is TRBV18; 9 bases match TRBD1. The V segment lost 4 bases and the J segment 8 bases; nucleotides outside the gene matches: 11. Germline V gene sequence: CDR1 KGHSH, CDR2 LQKENI. This CDR3 comprises 16 residues. Variable domain in full (rest from reference TRBV18 and TRBJ2-2): NAGVMQNPRHLVRRRGQEARLRCSPMKGHSHVYWYRQLPEEGLKFMVYLQKENIIDESGMPKERFSAEFPKEGPSILRIQQVVRGDSAAYFCASSQIWTGDSGELFFGEGSRLTVL.

The chain employs TRBV10-2 and TRBJ1-1, with TRBD1 identical over 7 bases. CDR3 length equals 13 residues. The germline V gene encodes CDR1 WSHSY and CDR2 SAAADI. Unmatched junction bases numbered 6, after V lost 4 bases and J lost 7 bases. The CDR3 sequence is CASSVGGEVEAFF. The CDR3 nucleotides are TGCGCCAGCAGTGTAGGGGGCGAGGTTGAAGCTTTCTTT.

The chain joins TRBV7-5 to TRBJ2-1. TRBV7-5 counts as a pseudogene. There are 12 residues in the CDR3. The CDR3 bases are TGTGTCAGAAGCTTCACACGGAATGAGCAGTTCTTC. Its protein is CVRSFTRNEQFF.

CDR3 sequence reads: CASSSGQVYNSPLHF. CDR3 bases: TGTGCCAGCAGCTCCGGACAGGTCTATAATTCACCCCTCCACTTT. V and J are TRBV7-9 and TRBJ1-6; TRBD1 agrees at 7 bases. The ends lost 4 bases at V and 3 bases at J; junction bases unmatched: 3. The CDR3 is made up of 15 amino acids. The germline V gene encodes CDR1 SEHNR and CDR2 FQNEAQ (reference sequence).

V usage is TRBV27 and J usage is TRBJ1-1; the match to TRBD1 covers 7 bases. The V gene end was trimmed by 5 bases and the J gene end by 4 bases; junction bases not matched to a gene: 4. The CDR3 totals 13 residues. Germline assignment: CDR1 MNHEY and CDR2 SMNVEV (reference sequence). The chain's CDR3 is CASSRGPSTEAFF. Written as DNA, the CDR3 is TGTGCCAGCAGTAGGGGGCCCAGCACTGAAGCTTTCTTT.

J is TRBJ2-7 and V is TRBV7-2, with D possibly matching TRBD2 (5 bases). V lost 8 bases and J 3 bases, leaving 23 bases between the germline ends. This CDR3 is 16 amino acids long. CDR1 and CDR2 (germline): SGHTA, FQGNSA. CDR3 nucleotide sequence: TGTGCCAGCCACGCCCCTATCAAGATGGGAGACTACGAGCAGTACTTC. It is translated as CASHAPIKMGDYEQYF.

The chain uses TRBV5-1 and TRBJ2-3; 14 bases match TRBD2. V gave up 5 bases and J gave up 2 bases; unmatched junction bases: 10. Looked up from germline, CDR1 is SGHRS and CDR2 is YFSETQ. The CDR3 covers 18 residues. The CDR3 DNA follows: TGCGCCAGCAGACCTTCCGGGACTAGCGGGAGTGTCACAGATACGCAGTATTTT. This translates into CASRPSGTSGSVTDTQYF.

This chain connects TRBV7-2 to TRBJ2-3, with 7 bases identical to TRBD1. The germline V gene has CDR1 SGHTA and CDR2 FQGNSA. V lost 5 bases to trimming and J lost 7 bases; unmatched junction nucleotides: 3. The length of the CDR3 is 12 residues. CDR3 coding DNA: TGTGCCAGCAGCGGACAGGTTAATACGCAGTATTTT. Its protein product is CASSGQVNTQYF.

This clone appeared a few times. The V and J genes are TRBV27 and TRBJ1-2; 11 bases map to TRBD1. The junction had 5 bases not matched to a gene; V was cut back by 4 bases and J by 7 bases. CDR3 size: 14 residues. Germline-derived CDR1 and CDR2 are MNHEY and SMNVEV (reference sequence). CDR3 sequence: CASSSSGTGGGYTF. CDR3 nucleotide sequence: TGTGCCAGCAGTTCCTCCGGGACAGGGGGTGGCTACACCTTC.

The chain is built from TRBV11-2 and TRBJ2-5; TRBD2 aligns across 7 bases. There are 14 residues in the CDR3. Germline V gene data show CDR1 as SGHAT and CDR2 as FQNNGV. V shed 1 base, J shed 3 bases, and the junction held 2 bases outside the gene matches. The CDR3, as DNA: TGTGCCAGCAGCTTAGGGGGGGGGAAAGAGACCCAGTACTTC. Protein product: CASSLGGGKETQYF.

The chain links TRBV7-3 to TRBJ2-7; 12 bases line up with TRBD2. The CDR3 contains 15 residues. Germline V gives CDR1 SGHTA, CDR2 FQGTGA. The J segment lost 3 bases and the V segment lost 2 bases, leaving 2 bases of the junction unmatched. Written as DNA, the CDR3 is TGTGCCAGCAGCTTAGGGACTAGCGGGTTCTACGAGCAGTACTTC. Its protein product is CASSLGTSGFYEQYF.

The chain recombines TRBV7-3 with TRBJ2-5; D not certain. V gave up 2 bases and J gave up 1 base, with 5 bases separating them. This CDR3 is built from 13 residues. Germline V CDR1 and CDR2: SGHTA, FQGTGA. The CDR3 region has the DNA TGTGCCAGCAGCTTACTCTCCCAAGAGACCCAGTACTTC. Its protein is CASSLLSQETQYF.

The chain employs TRBV9 and TRBJ1-4, with D maybe TRBD1 (5 bases). The length of the CDR3 is 16 residues. Germline-derived CDR1 and CDR2 are SGDLS and YYNGEE. V was trimmed by 0 bases and J by 8 bases, leaving 17 bases between them. The CDR3 DNA reads TGTGCCAGCAGCGTAGCTTCGCGGCAGGGAGGCGAAAAACTGTTTTTT. Protein sequence: CASSVASRQGGEKLFF.

The V and J genes are TRBV7-2 and TRBJ2-4; D gene ambiguous. Per germline, CDR1 SGHTA and CDR2 FQGNSA. The CDR3 totals 16 residues. Trimming took off 2 bases at V and 1 base at J, with 12 bases between the two ends. CDR3 sequence reads: CASSLFRGQAKNIQYF. The CDR3 nucleotides are TGTGCCAGCAGCTTATTTCGTGGGCAGGCCAAAAACATTCAGTACTTC.

This chain connects TRBV7-3 to TRBJ1-1; D not resolved. With 3 bases removed from V and 1 base from J, the gap between germline ends came to 6 bases. The CDR3 is made up of 13 amino acids. Germline V gives CDR1 SGHTA, CDR2 FQGTGA. This CDR3 reads CASSLGRNTEAFF. The CDR3 coding sequence is TGTGCCAGCAGCTTGGGCAGGAACACTGAAGCTTTCTTT.

The chain combines TRBV18 with TRBJ2-1, with D perhaps TRBD2 (6 bases). Germline V CDR1 and CDR2: KGHSH, LQKENI. The CDR3 length is 16 residues. The V and J ends lost 3 bases and 4 bases respectively, with 16 bases between them. This CDR3 is CASSPTGLPEYNEQFF. The CDR3 nucleotides read TGTGCCAGCTCACCCACGGGACTCCCCGAATACAATGAGCAGTTCTTC.